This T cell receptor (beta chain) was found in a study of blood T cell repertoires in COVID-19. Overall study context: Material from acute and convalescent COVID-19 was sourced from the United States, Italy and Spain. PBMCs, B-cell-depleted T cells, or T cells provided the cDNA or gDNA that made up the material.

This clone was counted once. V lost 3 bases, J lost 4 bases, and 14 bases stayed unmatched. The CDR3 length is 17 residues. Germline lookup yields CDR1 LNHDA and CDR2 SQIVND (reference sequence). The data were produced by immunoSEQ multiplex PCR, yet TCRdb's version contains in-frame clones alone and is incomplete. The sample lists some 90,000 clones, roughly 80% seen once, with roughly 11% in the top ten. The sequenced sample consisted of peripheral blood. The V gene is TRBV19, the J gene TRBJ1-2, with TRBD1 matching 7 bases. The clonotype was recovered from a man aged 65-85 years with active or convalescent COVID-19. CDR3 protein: CASSIWTGARTPYGYTF. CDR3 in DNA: TGTGCCAGTAGTATTTGGACAGGAGCCCGCACGCCCTATGGCTACACCTTC.